One and the same sample provided the 6 T cell receptor beta chains below, sequenced in a study of blood T cell repertoires in COVID-19. Profiled with immunoSEQ multiplex PCR; TCRdb holds only in-frame clones, not every one. The sample comprises over 45,000 clones, over 80% of which are singletons, and under 60% rests with the top ten. The sample comprised peripheral blood. The source is a man aged 70-80 years with acute or convalescent COVID-19.

The J gene is TRBJ2-5, the V gene TRBV27; possible D gene TRBD2, 7 bases. This CDR3 has 14 amino acids. Trimming shortened V by 6 bases and J by 5 bases, and 16 bases separated the two germline ends. Germline V gives CDR1 MNHEY, CDR2 SMNVEV (reference sequence). CDR3 DNA sequence: TGTGCCAGCAGCCGGGGGGCTTCACCCGAGACCCAGTACTTC. It encodes CASSRGASPETQYF.

This clone has a handful of counts. The rearrangement joins TRBV7-2 to TRBJ1-2; D remains ambiguous. Germline CDR1 and CDR2: SGHTA and FQGNSA. V gave up 0 bases and J gave up 5 bases, with 16 bases separating them. This CDR3 comprises 16 residues. The CDR3 DNA is TGTGCCAGCAGCTTAGCGGGAGGAGGGAAGGCATATGGCTACACCTTC. Protein sequence: CASSLAGGGKAYGYTF.

V usage is TRBV28 and J usage is TRBJ1-5; no firm D call. The length of the CDR3 is 15 residues. Germline CDR1 reads MDHEN; CDR2 reads SYDVKM. Trimming removed 7 bases from V and 4 bases from J, with 17 bases in between. CDR3 region: CASTSAEASNQPQHF. The DNA for the CDR3 is TGTGCCAGCACCTCTGCCGAGGCAAGTAATCAGCCCCAGCATTTT.

V is TRBV11-1 and J is TRBJ2-3, with 7 bases fitting TRBD2. Germline V gives CDR1 SGHAT, CDR2 FQDESV (reference sequence). This CDR3 has 15 residues. Trimming took 5 bases from V and 2 from J; bases not matched to a gene: 7. The CDR3 here is CASSKPGGHTDTQYF. CDR3 sequence (DNA): TGTGCCAGCAGCAAGCCGGGAGGACACACAGATACGCAGTATTTT.

The V and J genes are TRBV5-1 and TRBJ2-1, with 7 bases lining up with TRBD1. CDR3 size: 17 residues. J gave up 0 bases and V 0 bases, and 6 bases lay outside the gene matches. Germline assignment: CDR1 SGHRS and CDR2 YFSETQ. In nucleotides, the CDR3 is TGCGCCAGCAGCTTGGCCGTGGCAGGGGGCTCCTACAATGAGCAGTTCTTC. As protein: CASSLAVAGGSYNEQFF.

The chain carries TRBV6-5 and TRBJ1-2; the match to TRBD1 covers 8 bases. This CDR3 is 14 amino acids long. After removal of 7 bases from V and 6 bases from J, the junction contained 10 bases not matched to a gene. The germline CDR1 and CDR2 sequences are MNHEY and SVGAGI. CDR3 nucleotide sequence: TGTGCCAGCAATCGCCGGACAGGGATCGATGGCTACACCTTC. It translates to CASNRRTGIDGYTF.